Below are 7 T cell receptor beta chains sequenced from a single sample in a study of blood T cell repertoires in COVID-19. The method was immunoSEQ multiplex PCR; TCRdb's version includes in-frame clones alone and lacks a portion of them. The table includes roughly 200,000 clones, around 81% detected once. Sequencing was done on a sample of peripheral blood. The origin of the receptors is a man aged 50-59 years with active or convalescent COVID-19.

The rearrangement links TRBV6-5 to TRBJ2-1, with TRBD2 as a possible D gene (6 bases). This CDR3 region has 13 residues. V lost 6 bases to trimming and J lost 4 bases, with 10 bases between them. Germline CDR1 is MNHEY and CDR2 is SVGAGI. In nucleotides, the CDR3 is TGTGCCAGCAGGGAGGGTGGGTACAATGAGCAGTTCTTC. Translating it yields CASREGGYNEQFF.

The chain carries TRBV7-2 and TRBJ2-7, with D possibly matching TRBD1 (6 bases). V was pared by 5 bases and J by 5 bases, with 19 bases between. Germline CDR1 reads SGHTA; CDR2 reads FQGNSA. The CDR3 covers 15 residues. CDR3 region: CASSKRAAPGDEQYF. The CDR3 region has the DNA TGTGCCAGCAGCAAAAGGGCTGCACCAGGGGACGAGCAGTACTTC.

This clone has only one observation. The V gene is TRBV5-6, the J gene TRBJ1-1, with TRBD1 matching 10 bases. The V gene's germline CDR1 is SGHDT and CDR2 YYEEEE. The CDR3 is 12 amino acids. In nucleotides, the CDR3 is TGTGCTCTTCGCGGGGACAGGGGCGAAGCTTTCTTT. It encodes CALRGDRGEAFF. Supplemented by reference TRBV5-6 and TRBJ1-1, the full variable domain reads DAGVTQSPTHLIKTRGQQVTLRCSPKSGHDTVSWYQQALGQGPQFIFQYYEEEERQRGNFPDRFSGHQFPNYSSELNVNALLLGDSALYLCALRGDRGEAFFGQGTRLTVV.

The rearrangement joins TRBV11-3 to TRBJ2-7; tentatively, D is TRBD1 (5 bases). Germline V gene sequence: CDR1 SGHNT, CDR2 YENEEA. Trimming removed 6 bases from V and 3 bases from J, with 18 bases in between. The length of the CDR3 is 15 residues. The CDR3 loop reads CASSLSRAGIYEQYF. The CDR3 DNA is TGTGCCAGCAGTTTGTCTCGGGCAGGGATCTACGAGCAGTACTTC.

J is TRBJ2-7 and V is TRBV27; tentatively, D is TRBD1 (6 bases). CDR1 and CDR2 (germline): MNHEY, SMNVEV (reference sequence). Between the trimmed V and J ends, which lost 5 bases and 2 bases, there was a span of 10 bases. The length of the CDR3 is 13 residues. CDR3 coding DNA: TGTGCCAGCAGTCGCGGACAGACCTACGAGCAGTACTTC. Amino acids: CASSRGQTYEQYF.

This clone has only one observation. The CDR3 DNA reads as TGCGCCAGCAGCCAAAGAGGACAGGGGGCGGTTGAAGCTTTCTTT. Residues: CASSQRGQGAVEAFF. The rearrangement links TRBV4-1 to TRBJ1-1, with 11 bases lining up with TRBD1. The junction had 6 bases not matched to a gene; V was cut back by 2 bases and J by 7 bases. This CDR3 comprises 15 residues. Germline CDR1 MGHRA, CDR2 YSYEKL.

For the CDR3, the DNA is TGTGCCAGCGTGGGGGCGCGGACGGCCTCTATTGACTACACCTTC. This gives the protein CASVGARTASIDYTF. The chain is built from TRBV6-5 and TRBJ1-2; possible D gene TRBD1, 6 bases. Trimming shortened V by 8 bases and J by 10 bases, and 26 bases separated the two germline ends. The germline V gene encodes CDR1 MNHEY and CDR2 SVGAGI. The CDR3 has 15 residues.